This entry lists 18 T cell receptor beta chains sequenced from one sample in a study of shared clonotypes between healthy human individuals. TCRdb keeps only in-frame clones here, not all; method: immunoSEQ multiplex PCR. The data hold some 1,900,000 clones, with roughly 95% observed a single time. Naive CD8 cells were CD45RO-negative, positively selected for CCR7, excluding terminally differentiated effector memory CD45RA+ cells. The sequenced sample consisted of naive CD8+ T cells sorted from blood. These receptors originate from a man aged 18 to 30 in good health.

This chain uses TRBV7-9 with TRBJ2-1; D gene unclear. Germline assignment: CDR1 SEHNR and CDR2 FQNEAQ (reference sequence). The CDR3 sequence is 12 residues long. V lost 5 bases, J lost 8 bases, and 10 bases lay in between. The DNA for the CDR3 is TGTGCCAGCAGCACCTCAGGATATGAGCAGTTCTTC. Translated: CASSTSGYEQFF.

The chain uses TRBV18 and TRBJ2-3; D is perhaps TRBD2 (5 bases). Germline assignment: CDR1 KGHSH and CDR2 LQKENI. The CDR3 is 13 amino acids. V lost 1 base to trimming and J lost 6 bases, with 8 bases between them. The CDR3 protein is CASSPLERDTQYF. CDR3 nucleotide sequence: TGTGCCAGCTCACCACTAGAGCGGGATACGCAGTATTTT.

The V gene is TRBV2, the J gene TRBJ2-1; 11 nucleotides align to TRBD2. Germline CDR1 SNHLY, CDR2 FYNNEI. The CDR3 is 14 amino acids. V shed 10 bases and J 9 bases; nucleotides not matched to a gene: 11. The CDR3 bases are TGTGCCATACGGACTAGCGGGTGGGGGGGTGAGCAGTTCTTC. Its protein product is CAIRTSGWGGEQFF. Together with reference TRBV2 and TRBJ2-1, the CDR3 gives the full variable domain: EPEVTQTPSHQVTQMGQEVILRCVPISNHLYFYWYRQILGQKVEFLVSFYNNEISEKSEIFDDQFSVERPDGSNFTLKIRSTKLEDSAMYFCAIRTSGWGGEQFFGPGTRLTVL.

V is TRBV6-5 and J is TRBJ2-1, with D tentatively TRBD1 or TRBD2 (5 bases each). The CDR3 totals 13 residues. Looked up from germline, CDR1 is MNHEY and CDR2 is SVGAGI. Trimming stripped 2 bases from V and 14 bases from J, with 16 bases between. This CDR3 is CASSYGAGLAEFF. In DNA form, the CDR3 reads TGTGCCAGCAGTTACGGGGCTGGACTTGCGGAGTTCTTC.

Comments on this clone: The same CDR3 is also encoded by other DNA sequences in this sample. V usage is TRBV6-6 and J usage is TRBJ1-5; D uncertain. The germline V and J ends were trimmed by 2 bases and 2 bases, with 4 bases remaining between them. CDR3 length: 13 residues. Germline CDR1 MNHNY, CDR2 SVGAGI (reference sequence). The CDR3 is CASSYEGNQPQHF. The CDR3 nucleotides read TGTGCCAGCAGTTACGAAGGCAATCAGCCCCAGCATTTT.

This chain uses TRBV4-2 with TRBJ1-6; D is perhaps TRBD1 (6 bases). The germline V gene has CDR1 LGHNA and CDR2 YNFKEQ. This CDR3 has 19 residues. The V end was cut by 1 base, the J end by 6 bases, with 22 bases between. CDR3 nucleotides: TGTGCCAGCAGCCAAGCCCCCGTGGGGGGGCCGGGTGGTAATTCACCCCTCCACTTT. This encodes CASSQAPVGGPGGNSPLHF.

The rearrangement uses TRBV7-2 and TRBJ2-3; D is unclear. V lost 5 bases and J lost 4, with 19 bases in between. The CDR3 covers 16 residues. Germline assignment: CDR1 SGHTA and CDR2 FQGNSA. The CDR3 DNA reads TGTGCCAGCAGCCCCCCGTGGCAGGTCGACCCAGATACGCAGTATTTT. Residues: CASSPPWQVDPDTQYF.

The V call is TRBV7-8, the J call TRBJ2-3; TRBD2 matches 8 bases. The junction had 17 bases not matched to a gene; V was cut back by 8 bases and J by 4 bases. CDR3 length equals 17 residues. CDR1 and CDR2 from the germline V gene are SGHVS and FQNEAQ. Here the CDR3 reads CASEIRALSGNPDTQYF. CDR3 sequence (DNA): TGTGCCAGCGAAATCCGAGCCCTTAGCGGGAACCCAGATACGCAGTATTTT.

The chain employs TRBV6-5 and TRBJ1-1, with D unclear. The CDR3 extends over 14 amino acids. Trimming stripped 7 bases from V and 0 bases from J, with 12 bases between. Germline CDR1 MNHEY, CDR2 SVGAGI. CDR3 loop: CASTLTSMNTEAFF. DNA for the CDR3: TGTGCCAGCACGTTGACAAGCATGAACACTGAAGCTTTCTTT.

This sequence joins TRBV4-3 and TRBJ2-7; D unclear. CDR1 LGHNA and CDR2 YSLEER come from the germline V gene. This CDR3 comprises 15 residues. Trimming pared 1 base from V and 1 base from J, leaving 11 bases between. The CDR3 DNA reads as TGCGCCAGCAGCCAAGCGAAAAGCGAATCCTACGAGCAGTACTTC. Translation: CASSQAKSESYEQYF.

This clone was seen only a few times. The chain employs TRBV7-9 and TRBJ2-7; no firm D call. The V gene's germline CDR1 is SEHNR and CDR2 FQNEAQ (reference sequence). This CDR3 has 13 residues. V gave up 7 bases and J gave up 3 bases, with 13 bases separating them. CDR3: CASTSGSRYEQYF. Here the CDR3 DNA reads TGTGCCAGCACCTCTGGCAGCCGCTACGAGCAGTACTTC.

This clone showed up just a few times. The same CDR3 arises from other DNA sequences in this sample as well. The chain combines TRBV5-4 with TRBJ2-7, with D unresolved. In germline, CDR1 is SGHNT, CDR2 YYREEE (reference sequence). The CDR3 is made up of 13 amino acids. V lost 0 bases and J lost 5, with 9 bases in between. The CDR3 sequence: CASSLGLGNEQYF. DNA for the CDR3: TGTGCCAGCAGCTTGGGACTTGGGAACGAGCAGTACTTC.

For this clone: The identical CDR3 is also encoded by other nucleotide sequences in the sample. CDR3 bases: TGTGCCAGCAGCTTAGAAGGGGGGCGGAATGGCTACACCTTC. Translating it yields CASSLEGGRNGYTF. The chain recombines TRBV11-2 with TRBJ1-2, with a weak D call TRBD1 (6 bases). The CDR3 totals 14 residues. The V and J ends lost 0 bases and 6 bases respectively, with 11 bases between them. The germline V gene has CDR1 SGHAT and CDR2 FQNNGV.

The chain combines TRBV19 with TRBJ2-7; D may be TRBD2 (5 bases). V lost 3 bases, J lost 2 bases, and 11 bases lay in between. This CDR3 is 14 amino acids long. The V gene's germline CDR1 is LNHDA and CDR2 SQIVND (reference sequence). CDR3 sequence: CASSMEGRPYEQYF. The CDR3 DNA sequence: TGTGCCAGTAGTATGGAAGGGAGACCCTACGAGCAGTACTTC.

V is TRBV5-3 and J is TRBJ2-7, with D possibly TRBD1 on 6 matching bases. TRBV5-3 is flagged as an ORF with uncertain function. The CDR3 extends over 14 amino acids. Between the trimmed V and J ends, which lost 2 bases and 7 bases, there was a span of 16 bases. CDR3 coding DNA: TGTGCCAGAAGCTTTCGAGGGGGTCCGGGTGAGCAGTACTTC. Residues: CARSFRGGPGEQYF.

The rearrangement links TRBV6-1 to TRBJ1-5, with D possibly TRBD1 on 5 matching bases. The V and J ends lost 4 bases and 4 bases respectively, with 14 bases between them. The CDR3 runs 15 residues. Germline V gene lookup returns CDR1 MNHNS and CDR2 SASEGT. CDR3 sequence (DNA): TGTGCCAGCAGTGCATGGGTCGGGGGGAATCAGCCCCAGCATTTT. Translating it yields CASSAWVGGNQPQHF.

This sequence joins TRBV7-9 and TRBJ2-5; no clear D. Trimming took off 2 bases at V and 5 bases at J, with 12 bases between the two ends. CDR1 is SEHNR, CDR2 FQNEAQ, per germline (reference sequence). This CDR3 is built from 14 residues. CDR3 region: CASSLFSPWETQYF. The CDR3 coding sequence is TGTGCCAGCAGCTTATTTAGCCCCTGGGAGACCCAGTACTTC. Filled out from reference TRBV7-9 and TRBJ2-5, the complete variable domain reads DTGVSQNPRHKITKRGQNVTFRCDPISEHNRLYWYRQTLGQGPEFLTYFQNEAQLEKSRLLSDRFSAERPKGSFSTLEIQRTEQGDSAMYLCASSLFSPWETQYFGPGTRLLVL.

The CDR3 loop is CASMWTGVSNTEAFF. For the CDR3, the DNA is TGTGCCAGCATGTGGACAGGGGTATCGAACACTGAAGCTTTCTTT. The rearrangement uses TRBV27 and TRBJ1-1; 9 positions agree with TRBD1. V shed 7 bases, J shed 1 base, and the junction held 7 bases outside the gene matches. This CDR3 has 15 amino acids. Germline CDR1 reads MNHEY; CDR2 reads SMNVEV (reference sequence).